One TCR beta chain is described in this entry. This entry belongs to a study of tumor and adjacent non-tumor tissue in lung cancer. CDR1 SQVTM and CDR2 ANQGSEA come from the germline V gene. The CDR3 runs 13 residues. TCRbeta libraries were built with three rounds of nested PCR, modified from ARM-PCR. TCRdb re-called the multiplex PCR reads with MiXCR, one entry per CDR3 protein. The table shows tens of thousands of distinct CDR3 sequences, with around 75% occurring only once. RNA was extracted from bulk tissue without any cell sorting. The receptor was isolated from a woman in her forties or fifties with non-small cell lung cancer. Sequencing was done on a sample of lung tumor tissue. This sequence joins TRBV29-1 and TRBJ1-1; 7 bases are a match to TRBD1. CDR3 bases: TGCGGCGATGGGGAGGGGGCAGGGACTGAAGCTTTCTTT. It specifies CGDGEGAGTEAFF. Based on the CDR3 plus reference TRBV29-1 and TRBJ1-1, the full variable domain is SAVISQKPSRDICQRGTSLTIQCQVDSQVTMMFWYRQQPGQSLTLIATANQGSEATYESGFVIDKFPISRPNLTFSTLTVSNMSPEDSSIYLCGDGEGAGTEAFFGQGTRLTVV.